This T cell receptor (beta chain) appears in the sequencing data of a study of T cells expressing NK-cell markers. Study-wide results and limits: Among several donors, these clonotypes also ranked first in the CD3+CD56-NKG2C+ fraction. Expanded NKG2C+ T cell clones were not confirmed as HCMV-specific. The share of CD8+ T cells held by dominant NKG2C+ clonotypes was roughly 1.0-8% in over 5 donors.

TCRdb re-called the 5' RACE reads; one entry per CDR3 protein, DNA not given. Listed are some 600,000 distinct CDR3 sequences; 3% to 4.5% falls within the top ten. With regard to this clonotype: Its specificity is unknown.

The germline V gene encodes CDR1 MNHEY and CDR2 SVGAGI. There are 14 residues in the CDR3. The clonotype was recovered from a young man in good health. The chain uses TRBV6-5 and TRBJ1-1. The material sequenced was blood T cells: a sorted CD56 or NKG2C T cell subset, CD4+ or CD8+ T cells, or bulk PBMC T cells (not recorded which). The CDR3 loop reads CASSYKSGVTEAFF.